Each of the 10 T cell receptor beta chains below was sequenced from the same sample in a study of response to subunit inactivated influenza vaccine. TCRdb re-called the RT-PCR reads through MiXCR, storing one row per CDR3 protein. The data show fewer than 650,000 distinct CDR3 sequences, 10% to 15% seen once. Sample: PBMCs from blood, taken 45 days after vaccination. The receptors here all came from a man aged 50 to 59 who received an inactivated influenza vaccine.

This clonotype was recorded many times. The gene calls are TRBV7-8 and TRBJ2-7, with TRBD1 matching 9 bases. Germline V CDR1 and CDR2: SGHVS, FQNEAQ. The junction had 8 bases not matched to a gene; V was cut back by 5 bases and J by 3 bases. The CDR3 extends over 15 amino acids. Here the CDR3 DNA reads TGTGCCAGCAGCCGACCCGGACAGGGGAACTACGAGCAGTACTTC. This translates into CASSRPGQGNYEQYF.

The CDR3 sequence: CASSLKGGSQPQHF. For the CDR3, the DNA is TGTGCCAGCAGCTTGAAAGGAGGATCTCAGCCCCAGCATTTT. V usage is TRBV7-2 and J usage is TRBJ1-5; D not certain. Trimming removed 3 bases at V and 6 bases at J, with 12 bases between. Germline-derived CDR1 and CDR2 are SGHTA and FQGNSA. This CDR3 has 14 amino acids.

J is TRBJ1-1 and V is TRBV6-5; D remains ambiguous. This CDR3 comprises 13 residues. V lost 4 bases to trimming and J lost 4 bases, with 10 bases between them. Germline V lookup: CDR1 MNHEY, CDR2 SVGAGI. CDR3 bases: TGTGCCAGCAGTTCCCCTGTGACCACTGAAGCTTTCTTT. Protein product: CASSSPVTTEAFF.

This clonotype was detected only a few times. The chain employs TRBV5-1 and TRBJ2-7, with 9 positions matching TRBD1. Germline values: CDR1 SGHRS, CDR2 YFSETQ. CDR3 length: 14 residues. The trim removed 0 bases at V and 5 bases at J, leaving 3 bases unmatched. This CDR3 reads CASSLVGQGHEQYF. The DNA for the CDR3 is TGCGCCAGCAGCTTGGTCGGACAGGGGCACGAGCAGTACTTC.

This clonotype was detected many times. This sequence joins TRBV7-9 and TRBJ2-1, with TRBD2 identical over 13 bases. The V gene end was trimmed by 8 bases and the J gene end by 7 bases; junction bases not matched to a gene: 5. CDR1 is SEHNR and CDR2 is FQNEAQ in the germline V gene (reference sequence). The CDR3 has 14 amino acids. This chain's CDR3 is CASLTSGRVNEQFF. CDR3 coding DNA: TGTGCCAGCCTTACTAGCGGGAGGGTAAATGAGCAGTTCTTC.

About this clonotype itself: This may be a read error, as it is one base from a much larger clone. J is TRBJ2-7 and V is TRBV2, with D possibly TRBD2 on 6 matching bases. Germline CDR1 SNHLY, CDR2 FYNNEI. This CDR3 contains 13 residues. V was pared by 2 bases and J by 5 bases, with 10 bases between. The CDR3 sequence: CASSEYGGNEQYF. In DNA, the CDR3 is TGTGCCAGCAGTGAATACGGGGGTAACGAGCAGTACTTC.

This clonotype was detected a few times. The J gene is TRBJ2-1, the V gene TRBV5-5; D gene uncertain. Per the germline V gene, CDR1 is SGHKS and CDR2 is YYEKEE (reference sequence). The CDR3 loop spans 16 amino acids. With 1 base removed from V and 8 bases from J, the gap between germline ends came to 19 bases. CDR3 bases: TGTGCCAGCAGCTTGTATTGGGGTCTCCCTAATGATGAGCAGTTCTTC. This sequence encodes CASSLYWGLPNDEQFF.

This clonotype was observed a handful of times. This CDR3 reads CASRTGTGRVQPQHF. DNA of the CDR3: TGTGCCAGCAGAACCGGGACAGGGAGAGTGCAGCCCCAGCATTTT. The chain links TRBV28 to TRBJ1-5; 9 nucleotides align to TRBD1. The CDR3 is 15 residues long. Looked up from germline, CDR1 is MDHEN and CDR2 is SYDVKM. After removal of 6 bases from V and 7 bases from J, the junction contained 10 bases not matched to a gene.

This clonotype was detected a few times. The V call is TRBV7-2, the J call TRBJ2-7; TRBD1 matches at 10 bases. V was clipped by 4 bases and J by 3 bases; unmatched bases: 9. The CDR3 is 16 residues long. Germline CDR1 SGHTA, CDR2 FQGNSA. CDR3 sequence (DNA): TGTGCCAGCAGCTCGCAGACAGGGGGCATATACTACGAGCAGTACTTC. Translating gives CASSSQTGGIYYEQYF.

This clonotype came up many times. The rearrangement joins TRBV12-3 or TRBV12-4 to TRBJ1-5; TRBD1 agrees at 7 bases. V trimming: 4 bases; J trimming: 1 base; junction bases outside the gene matches: 4. CDR3 size: 15 residues. The CDR3: CASSSTGLSNQPQHF. In DNA, the CDR3 is TGTGCCAGCAGTTCGACAGGGCTGAGCAATCAGCCCCAGCATTTT.